This T cell receptor (beta chain) is drawn from a study of STAT5B mutations in CD4+ large granular lymphocyte leukemia. V lost 3 bases and J 4 bases, leaving 13 bases between the germline ends. CDR1 and CDR2 (germline): SGHTA, FQGNSA. The CDR3 has 15 residues. This clone was found once. Using immunoSEQ multiplex PCR, the repertoire was profiled, and TCRdb retains in-frame clones only, with some absent. The sample has roughly 21,000 clones; around 75% are singletons. Sequencing used CD4+ T cells from blood buffy coats. The receptor was isolated from a human donor in good health. The V call is TRBV7-2, the J call TRBJ2-1, with D perhaps TRBD2 (6 bases). CDR3 DNA: TGTGCCAGCAGCTTGGCATATAGCGGATACAATGAGCAGTTCTTC. This translates into CASSLAYSGYNEQFF.